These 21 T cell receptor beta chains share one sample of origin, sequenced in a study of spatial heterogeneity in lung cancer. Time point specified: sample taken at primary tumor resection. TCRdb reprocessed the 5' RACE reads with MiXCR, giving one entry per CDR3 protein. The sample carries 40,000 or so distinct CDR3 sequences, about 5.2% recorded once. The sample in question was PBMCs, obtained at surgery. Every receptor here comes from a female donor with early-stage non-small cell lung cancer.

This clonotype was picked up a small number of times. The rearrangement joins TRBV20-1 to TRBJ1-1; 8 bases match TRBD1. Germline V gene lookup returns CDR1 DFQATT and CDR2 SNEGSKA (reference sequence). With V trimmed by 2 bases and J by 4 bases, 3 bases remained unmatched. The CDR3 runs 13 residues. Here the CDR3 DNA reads TGCAGTGCTAGAAAACAGGGGGGCACTGAAGCTTTCTTT. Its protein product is CSARKQGGTEAFF.

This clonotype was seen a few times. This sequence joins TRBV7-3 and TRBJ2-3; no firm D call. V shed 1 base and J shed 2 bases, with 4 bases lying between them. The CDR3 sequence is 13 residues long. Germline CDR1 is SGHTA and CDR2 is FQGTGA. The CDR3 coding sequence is TGTGCCAGCAGCTTAAACCCCACAGATACGCAGTATTTT. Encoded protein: CASSLNPTDTQYF.

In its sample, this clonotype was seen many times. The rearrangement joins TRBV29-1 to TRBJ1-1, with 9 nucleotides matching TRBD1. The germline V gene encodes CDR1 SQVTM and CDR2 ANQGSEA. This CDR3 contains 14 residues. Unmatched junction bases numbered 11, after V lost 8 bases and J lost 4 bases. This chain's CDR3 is CSHRGQGLSTEAFF. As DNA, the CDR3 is TGCAGCCATCGGGGACAGGGATTGAGCACTGAAGCTTTCTTT.

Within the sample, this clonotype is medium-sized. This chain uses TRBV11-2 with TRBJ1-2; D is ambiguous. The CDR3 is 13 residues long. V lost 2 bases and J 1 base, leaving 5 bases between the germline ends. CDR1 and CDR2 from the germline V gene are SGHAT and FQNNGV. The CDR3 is CASSLSDNYGYTF. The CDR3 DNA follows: TGTGCCAGCAGCTTATCAGATAACTATGGCTACACCTTC.

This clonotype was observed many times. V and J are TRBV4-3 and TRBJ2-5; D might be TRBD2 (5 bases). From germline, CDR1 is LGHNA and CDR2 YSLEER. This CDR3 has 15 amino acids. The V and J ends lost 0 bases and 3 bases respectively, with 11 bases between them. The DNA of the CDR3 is TGCGCCAGCAGCCAAGAAGGAGGCGGAGAAGAGACCCAGTACTTC. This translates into CASSQEGGGEETQYF.

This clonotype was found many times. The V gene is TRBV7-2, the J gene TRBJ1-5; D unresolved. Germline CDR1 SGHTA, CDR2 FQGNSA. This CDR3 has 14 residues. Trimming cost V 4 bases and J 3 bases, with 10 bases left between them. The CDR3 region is CASSSGRVNQPQHF. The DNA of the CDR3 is TGTGCCAGCAGCTCCGGGCGCGTCAATCAGCCCCAGCATTTT.

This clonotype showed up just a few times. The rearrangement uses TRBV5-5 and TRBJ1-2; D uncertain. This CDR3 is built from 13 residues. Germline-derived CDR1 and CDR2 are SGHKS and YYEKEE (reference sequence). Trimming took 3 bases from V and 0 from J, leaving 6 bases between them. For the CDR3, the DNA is TGTGCCAGCAGCTCTAAAGCTAACTATGGCTACACCTTC. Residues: CASSSKANYGYTF.

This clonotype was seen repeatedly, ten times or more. DNA for the CDR3: TGTGCCTGGAGTGTACCAGGGGGGATGATGGTGTTTTTT. Translation: CAWSVPGGMMVFF. This chain links TRBV30 with TRBJ1-4; the match to TRBD1 covers 7 bases. From germline, CDR1 is GTSNPN and CDR2 SVGIG (reference sequence). Germline trimming cut 0 bases from V and 15 bases from J; bases unmatched to any gene: 10. CDR3 size: 13 residues.

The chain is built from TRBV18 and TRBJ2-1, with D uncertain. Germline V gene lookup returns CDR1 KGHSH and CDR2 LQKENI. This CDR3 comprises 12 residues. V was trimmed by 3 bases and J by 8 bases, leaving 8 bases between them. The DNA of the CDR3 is TGTGCCAGCTCACCCGTTGAGGATGAGCAGTTCTTC. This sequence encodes CASSPVEDEQFF.

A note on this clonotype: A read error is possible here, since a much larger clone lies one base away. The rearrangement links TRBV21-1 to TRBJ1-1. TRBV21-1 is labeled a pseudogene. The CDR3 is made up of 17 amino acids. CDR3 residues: CASRRQKLLRLNTKAFF. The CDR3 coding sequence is TGTGCCAGCAGGAGACAAAAACTACTGAGACTGAACACTAAAGCTTTCTTT.

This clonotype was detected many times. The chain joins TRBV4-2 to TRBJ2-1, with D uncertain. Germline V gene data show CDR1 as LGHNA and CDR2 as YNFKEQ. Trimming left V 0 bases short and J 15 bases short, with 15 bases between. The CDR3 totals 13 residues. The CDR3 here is CASSQDQVSSPFF. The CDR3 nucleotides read TGTGCCAGCAGCCAAGATCAAGTTAGCTCCCCGTTCTTC.

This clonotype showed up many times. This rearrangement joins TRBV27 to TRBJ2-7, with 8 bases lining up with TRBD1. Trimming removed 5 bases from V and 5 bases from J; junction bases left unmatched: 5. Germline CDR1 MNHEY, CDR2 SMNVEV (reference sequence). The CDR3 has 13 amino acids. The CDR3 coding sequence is TGTGCCAGCAGTAAGACAGGGGTTCACGAGCAGTACTTC. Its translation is CASSKTGVHEQYF.

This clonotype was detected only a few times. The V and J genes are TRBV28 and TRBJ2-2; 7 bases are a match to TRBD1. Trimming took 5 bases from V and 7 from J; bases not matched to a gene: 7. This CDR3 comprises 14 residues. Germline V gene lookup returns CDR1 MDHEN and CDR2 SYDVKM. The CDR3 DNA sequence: TGTGCCAGCAGTCGCACAGGGGTTGGCGGGGAGCTGTTTTTT. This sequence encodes CASSRTGVGGELFF.

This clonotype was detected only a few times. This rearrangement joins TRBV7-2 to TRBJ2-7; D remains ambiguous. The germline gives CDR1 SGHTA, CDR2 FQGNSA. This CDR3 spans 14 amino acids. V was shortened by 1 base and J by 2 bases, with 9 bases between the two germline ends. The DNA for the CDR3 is TGTGCCAGCAGCTTAGGATATGGAACCTACGAGCAGTACTTC. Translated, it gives CASSLGYGTYEQYF.

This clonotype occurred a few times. CDR3 residues: CATTRAQGYTEAFF. CDR3 nucleotides: TGTGCCACCACAAGGGCACAGGGGTACACTGAAGCTTTCTTT. V and J are TRBV30 and TRBJ1-1; 7 positions agree with TRBD1. Per germline, CDR1 GTSNPN and CDR2 SVGIG (reference sequence). The CDR3 covers 14 residues. Trimming took 8 bases from V and 3 from J; bases not matched to a gene: 12.

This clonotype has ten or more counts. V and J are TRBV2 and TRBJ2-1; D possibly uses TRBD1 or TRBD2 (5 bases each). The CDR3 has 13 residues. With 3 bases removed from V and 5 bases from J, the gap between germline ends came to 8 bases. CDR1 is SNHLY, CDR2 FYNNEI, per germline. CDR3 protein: CASSEWGNNEQFF. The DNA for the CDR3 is TGTGCCAGCAGTGAGTGGGGGAACAATGAGCAGTTCTTC.

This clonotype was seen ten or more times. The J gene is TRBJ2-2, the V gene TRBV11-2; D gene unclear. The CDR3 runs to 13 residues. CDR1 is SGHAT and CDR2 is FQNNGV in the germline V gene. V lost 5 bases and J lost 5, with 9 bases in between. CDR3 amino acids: CASSPLRTGELFF. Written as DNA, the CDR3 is TGTGCCAGCAGCCCCCTTCGGACCGGGGAGCTGTTTTTT.

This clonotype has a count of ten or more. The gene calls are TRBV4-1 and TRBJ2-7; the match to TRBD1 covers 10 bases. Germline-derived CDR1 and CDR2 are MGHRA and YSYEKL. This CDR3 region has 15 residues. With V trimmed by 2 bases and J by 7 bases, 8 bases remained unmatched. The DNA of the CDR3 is TGCGCCAGCAGCCAACTAACAGGACAGGGGGGGGAGCAGTACTTC. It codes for CASSQLTGQGGEQYF.

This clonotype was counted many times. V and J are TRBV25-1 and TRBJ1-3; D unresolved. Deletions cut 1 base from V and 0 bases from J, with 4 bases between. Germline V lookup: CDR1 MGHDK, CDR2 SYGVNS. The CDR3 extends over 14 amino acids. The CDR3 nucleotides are TGTGCCAGCAGTGAATCTAACTCTGGAAACACCATATATTTT. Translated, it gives CASSESNSGNTIYF.

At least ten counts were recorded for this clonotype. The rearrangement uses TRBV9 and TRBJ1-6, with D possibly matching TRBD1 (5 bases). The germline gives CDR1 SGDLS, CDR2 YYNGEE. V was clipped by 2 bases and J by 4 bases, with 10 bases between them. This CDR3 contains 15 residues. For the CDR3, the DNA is TGTGCCAGCAGCGTTGACGGGGGGTATAATTCACCCCTCCACTTT. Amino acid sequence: CASSVDGGYNSPLHF.

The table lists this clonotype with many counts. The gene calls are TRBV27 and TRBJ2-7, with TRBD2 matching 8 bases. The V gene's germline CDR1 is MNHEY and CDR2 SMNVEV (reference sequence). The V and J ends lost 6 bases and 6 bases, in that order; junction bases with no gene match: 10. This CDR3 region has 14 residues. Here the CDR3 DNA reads TGTGCCAGCAGGACCCGCAGGGCGGGGGGCGAGCAGTACTTC. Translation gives CASRTRRAGGEQYF.